The 29 T cell receptor beta chains presented below share a single source sample, sequenced in a study of blood T cell repertoires in COVID-19. Here immunoSEQ multiplex PCR was the method, and the copy in TCRdb shows in-frame clones only, minus some. Of approximately 260,000 clones listed, approximately 79% are singletons. Material: peripheral blood. The receptors here all came from a woman in her thirties or forties with active or convalescent COVID-19.

V is TRBV19 and J is TRBJ1-1; 9 bases are shared with TRBD1. V lost 2 bases and J lost 4; bases outside the gene matches: 8. The germline gives CDR1 LNHDA, CDR2 SQIVND (reference sequence). The length of the CDR3 is 16 residues. The DNA of the CDR3 is TGTGCCAGTAGTATATTCGGACAGGGGATCAGCACTGAAGCTTTCTTT. It translates to CASSIFGQGISTEAFF.

Here the CDR3 DNA reads TGTGCCAGCAGCCCCAGCGGGGGGGGGACAGATACGCAGTATTTT. This gives the protein CASSPSGGGTDTQYF. V is TRBV7-3 and J is TRBJ2-3; the match to TRBD2 covers 10 bases. Germline trimming cut 5 bases from V and 3 bases from J; bases unmatched to any gene: 5. The germline V gene encodes CDR1 SGHTA and CDR2 FQGTGA. The CDR3 has 15 amino acids. Based on the CDR3 plus reference TRBV7-3 and TRBJ2-3, the full variable domain is GAGVSQTPSNKVTEKGKYVELRCDPISGHTALYWYRQSLGQGPEFLIYFQGTGAADDSGLPNDRFFAVRPEGSVSTLKIQRTERGDSAVYLCASSPSGGGTDTQYFGPGTRLTVL.

This chain joins TRBV19 and TRBJ1-2, with D perhaps matching TRBD1 (5 bases). Trimming cost V 5 bases and J 5 bases, with 6 bases left between them. The CDR3 extends over 11 amino acids. Per the germline V gene, CDR1 is LNHDA and CDR2 is SQIVND (reference sequence). The CDR3 loop reads CASSRGYGYTF. CDR3 sequence (DNA): TGTGCCAGTAGTCGGGGGTATGGCTACACCTTC.

V and J are TRBV28 and TRBJ2-6; 7 bases are shared with TRBD1. The V and J ends lost 6 bases and 0 bases, in that order; junction bases with no gene match: 11. Germline assignment: CDR1 MDHEN and CDR2 SYDVKM. There are 18 residues in the CDR3. This chain's CDR3 is CASRSGQAALSGANVLTF. As DNA, the CDR3 is TGTGCCAGCAGGTCAGGACAGGCCGCTCTCTCTGGGGCCAACGTCCTGACTTTC.

This chain uses TRBV10-3 with TRBJ2-1, with 7 bases lining up with TRBD2. Germline assignment: CDR1 ENHRY and CDR2 SYGVKD. V was clipped by 3 bases and J by 5 bases; unmatched bases: 4. This CDR3 comprises 14 residues. The CDR3 nucleotides read TGTGCCATCAGTGAACGGGGGGTTAACAATGAGCAGTTCTTC. Amino acid sequence: CAISERGVNNEQFF.

The chain is built from TRBV12-5 and TRBJ1-6; D is unresolved. The ends were cut back, 1 base at V and 7 bases at J, with 5 bases in the middle. Germline V gene sequence: CDR1 LGHNT, CDR2 FRNRAP. The CDR3 runs to 13 residues. CDR3 coding DNA: TGTGCTAGTGGTTTGGGTCTCAATTCACCCCTCCACTTT. This encodes CASGLGLNSPLHF.

This clone has a handful of counts. Here the CDR3 DNA reads TGTGCCAGCAGCCAGTTCACCGGGAGCTCCTACAATGAGCAGTTCTTC. Translated: CASSQFTGSSYNEQFF. The rearrangement uses TRBV9 and TRBJ2-1; D perhaps matches TRBD2 (6 bases). Trimming pared 4 bases from V and 0 bases from J, leaving 14 bases between. CDR1 is SGDLS, CDR2 YYNGEE, per germline. The CDR3 has 16 residues. Filled out from reference TRBV9 and TRBJ2-1, the complete variable domain reads DSGVTQTPKHLITATGQRVTLRCSPRSGDLSVYWYQQSLDQGLQFLIQYYNGEERAKGNILERFSAQQFPDLHSELNLSSLELGDSALYFCASSQFTGSSYNEQFFGPGTRLTVL.

The chain uses TRBV6-1 and TRBJ2-3; 8 bases are shared with TRBD1. CDR3 size: 16 residues. V was pared by 0 bases and J by 7 bases, with 9 bases of the junction left unmatched. From germline, CDR1 is MNHNS and CDR2 SASEGT. This CDR3 reads CASSEAAGRGPYTQYF. As DNA, the CDR3 is TGTGCCAGCAGTGAAGCTGCCGGCAGGGGGCCGTATACGCAGTATTTT.

The chain carries TRBV7-2 and TRBJ2-5; D might be TRBD2 (6 bases). Between the trimmed V and J ends, which lost 2 bases and 3 bases, there was a span of 16 bases. This CDR3 has 16 residues. Germline assignment: CDR1 SGHTA and CDR2 FQGNSA. The CDR3 DNA follows: TGTGCCAGCAGCTTATTCTCCGCGGGACGGGAAGAGACCCAGTACTTC. Translating gives CASSLFSAGREETQYF.

The gene calls are TRBV6-6 and TRBJ1-5; D ambiguous. This CDR3 has 15 amino acids. Germline loops: CDR1 MNHNY, CDR2 SVGAGI (reference sequence). Trimming cost V 2 bases and J 2 bases, with 10 bases left between them. Here the CDR3 reads CASSYGRTGNQPQHF. In DNA form, the CDR3 reads TGTGCCAGCAGTTACGGGCGCACTGGCAATCAGCCCCAGCATTTT.

The gene calls are TRBV6-5 and TRBJ1-2; TRBD1 matches 8 bases. CDR3 size: 14 residues. V shed 6 bases and J 8 bases; nucleotides not matched to a gene: 11. CDR1 and CDR2 (germline): MNHEY, SVGAGI. The CDR3: CASRRTTGVEGYTF. The CDR3 bases are TGTGCCAGCAGGCGAACGACAGGGGTAGAGGGCTACACCTTC.

This rearrangement joins TRBV5-5 to TRBJ2-7; 7 bases map to TRBD1. The germline V gene has CDR1 SGHKS and CDR2 YYEKEE (reference sequence). V lost 4 bases to trimming and J lost 6 bases; unmatched junction nucleotides: 10. The CDR3 runs to 14 residues. The CDR3 protein is CASSQRTGFGEQYF. The DNA for the CDR3 is TGTGCCAGCAGCCAACGGACAGGTTTCGGCGAGCAGTACTTC.

The gene calls are TRBV9 and TRBJ1-2, with unresolved D. Germline CDR1 reads SGDLS; CDR2 reads YYNGEE. This CDR3 is 13 amino acids long. V shed 2 bases and J shed 1 base, with 6 bases lying between them. The CDR3 spells CASSVDNNYGYTF. The CDR3 coding sequence is TGTGCCAGCAGCGTCGACAATAACTATGGCTACACCTTC.

CDR3 loop: CASSLTGAGGNTIYF. The CDR3 DNA reads as TGCGCCAGCAGCCTTACAGGGGCGGGTGGAAACACCATATATTTT. The chain uses TRBV5-1 and TRBJ1-3, with 7 bases that match TRBD1. Trimming took 4 bases from V and 3 from J; bases not matched to a gene: 7. Per germline, CDR1 SGHRS and CDR2 YFSETQ. The CDR3 sequence is 15 residues long.

This chain connects TRBV3-1 (or the pseudogene TRBV3-2) to TRBJ1-1; D unclear. Germline V gives CDR1 LGHDT, CDR2 YNNKEL (reference sequence). The CDR3 is 14 residues long. Trimming left V 4 bases short and J 4 bases short, with 13 bases between. CDR3 nucleotides: TGTGCCAGCAGCCCCCTTGGTGGGAGCACTGAAGCTTTCTTT. This translates into CASSPLGGSTEAFF.

The chain combines TRBV19 with TRBJ2-1, with 9 bases aligning to TRBD2. The CDR3 runs 16 residues. Germline CDR1 reads LNHDA; CDR2 reads SQIVND (reference sequence). The trim removed 1 base at V and 6 bases at J, leaving 7 bases unmatched. CDR3 in amino acids: CASSIVSAGGLNEQFF. CDR3 DNA: TGTGCCAGTAGTATAGTCTCAGCGGGGGGACTCAATGAGCAGTTCTTC.

V is TRBV6-1 and J is TRBJ1-1; the D gene is possibly TRBD1 (5 bases). The CDR3 totals 14 residues. Per germline, CDR1 MNHNS and CDR2 SASEGT. V lost 3 bases and J lost 7, with 15 bases in between. In nucleotides, the CDR3 is TGTGCCAGCAGTGACCCCCCCCGACAGCTTGAAGCTTTCTTT. This encodes CASSDPPRQLEAFF.

In this sample, this clone turned up once. CDR3 nucleotide sequence: TGTGCCAGCACCACAGGGGTAAACACTGAAGCTTTCTTT. Encoded protein: CASTTGVNTEAFF. The V call is TRBV5-5, the J call TRBJ1-1; 7 nucleotides align to TRBD1. Unmatched junction bases numbered 4, after V lost 6 bases and J lost 2 bases. The CDR3 totals 13 residues. Germline V gene data show CDR1 as SGHKS and CDR2 as YYEKEE (reference sequence).

The chain links TRBV5-6 to TRBJ1-5; unclear D gene. Per germline, CDR1 SGHDT and CDR2 YYEEEE. There are 13 residues in the CDR3. V was pared by 3 bases and J by 11 bases, with 15 bases between. This chain's CDR3 is CASSSGRTGAQHF. The CDR3 DNA follows: TGTGCCAGCAGCTCCGGGCGGACCGGGGCCCAGCATTTT. Drawing the rest from reference TRBV5-6 and TRBJ1-5, the complete variable domain is DAGVTQSPTHLIKTRGQQVTLRCSPKSGHDTVSWYQQALGQGPQFIFQYYEEEERQRGNFPDRFSGHQFPNYSSELNVNALLLGDSALYLCASSSGRTGAQHFGDGTRLSIL.

The chain links TRBV6-6 to TRBJ1-1, with a possible D match to TRBD1 (6 bases). With 4 bases removed from V and 1 base from J, the gap between germline ends came to 10 bases. This CDR3 has 14 amino acids. Germline CDR1 reads MNHNY; CDR2 reads SVGAGI (reference sequence). This CDR3 reads CASSFRQANTEAFF. DNA for the CDR3: TGTGCCAGCAGTTTCAGACAGGCGAACACTGAAGCTTTCTTT.

The chain links TRBV27 to TRBJ2-5, with 7 bases aligning to TRBD1. The CDR3 is 15 amino acids. From germline, CDR1 is MNHEY and CDR2 SMNVEV (reference sequence). V shed 3 bases and J 5 bases; nucleotides not matched to a gene: 9. The CDR3 DNA reads TGTGCCAGCAGTTTGAAACAGGGGCGGATCGAGACCCAGTACTTC. Translating gives CASSLKQGRIETQYF.

This chain links TRBV10-3 with TRBJ1-6; D remains unclear. This CDR3 is built from 15 residues. Germline CDR1 is ENHRY and CDR2 is SYGVKD. Trimming removed 7 bases at V and 3 bases at J, with 13 bases between. In DNA form, the CDR3 reads TGTGCCATCAATGAAGGAGGTATCTATAATTCACCCCTCCACTTT. Its translation is CAINEGGIYNSPLHF.

The chain employs TRBV7-6 and TRBJ2-3, with D possibly matching TRBD2 (5 bases). The V gene's germline CDR1 is SGHVS and CDR2 FNYEAQ. This CDR3 region has 17 residues. V dropped 4 bases and J dropped 0 bases, with 17 bases sitting between them. The CDR3 region is CASSSILSGLSTDTQYF. The CDR3 DNA reads TGTGCCAGCAGCTCAATTTTAAGCGGTCTTAGCACAGATACGCAGTATTTT.

The rearrangement uses TRBV6-5 and TRBJ1-1; TRBD1 matches 7 bases. This CDR3 is built from 13 residues. Per germline, CDR1 MNHEY and CDR2 SVGAGI. Trimming took 8 bases from V and 1 from J; bases not matched to a gene: 4. CDR3 loop: CASRDRGNTEAFF. For the CDR3, the DNA is TGTGCCAGCCGGGACAGAGGGAACACTGAAGCTTTCTTT.

The chain carries TRBV2 and TRBJ1-2; D unclear. The CDR3 has 10 residues. V lost 6 bases and J lost 8, with 7 bases in between. Germline-derived CDR1 and CDR2 are SNHLY and FYNNEI. Here the CDR3 reads CASRGRGYTF. DNA of the CDR3: TGTGCCAGCAGGGGGAGAGGCTACACCTTC.

The V gene is TRBV4-1, the J gene TRBJ1-5; tentatively, D is TRBD1 (5 bases). The V end was cut by 0 bases, the J end by 9 bases, with 12 bases between. Per the germline V gene, CDR1 is MGHRA and CDR2 is YSYEKL. This CDR3 is built from 14 residues. CDR3 loop: CASSQEGEGRPQHF. The CDR3 region has the DNA TGCGCCAGCAGCCAAGAAGGGGAAGGGCGGCCCCAGCATTTT.

J is TRBJ2-7 and V is TRBV6-5; D may be TRBD1 (6 bases). V was trimmed by 0 bases and J by 2 bases, leaving 11 bases between them. The CDR3 loop spans 15 amino acids. CDR1 and CDR2 from the germline V gene are MNHEY and SVGAGI. Written as DNA, the CDR3 is TGTGCCAGCAGTTACTCGTCTGGACAGACCTACGAGCAGTACTTC. Translation gives CASSYSSGQTYEQYF.

The rearrangement uses TRBV9 and TRBJ2-1, with 8 bases lining up with TRBD2. V lost 2 bases to trimming and J lost 8 bases; unmatched junction nucleotides: 6. The germline V gene encodes CDR1 SGDLS and CDR2 YYNGEE. The CDR3 runs to 14 residues. CDR3 sequence: CASSVGGATYEQFF. CDR3 coding DNA: TGTGCCAGCAGCGTCGGGGGGGCCACATATGAGCAGTTCTTC.

Only a few counts were recorded for this clone. The gene calls are TRBV19 and TRBJ2-3, with 7 nucleotides matching TRBD2. Germline V lookup: CDR1 LNHDA, CDR2 SQIVND (reference sequence). The ends lost 0 bases at V and 1 base at J; junction bases unmatched: 4. The CDR3 loop spans 16 amino acids. CDR3 in DNA: TGTGCCAGTAGTATAGAAATTGCGGGGGGCACAGATACGCAGTATTTT. Its protein product is CASSIEIAGGTDTQYF.